This entry lists 5 T cell receptor beta chains sequenced from one sample in a study of PD-1 blockade in classical Hodgkin lymphoma. Noted time point: newly diagnosed, previously untreated cHL patient sample. Clones were sequenced by immunoSEQ multiplex PCR, and TCRdb holds only the in-frame ones, with some missing. This table has about 15,000 clones, approximately 84% appearing once. The sample was peripheral blood mononuclear cells (PBMCs). All receptors derive from a human donor with classical Hodgkin lymphoma.

The genes are TRBV7-6 and TRBJ2-7; 7 bases map to TRBD1. Losses at the gene ends were 3 bases for V and 4 bases for J; bases not matched to a gene: 15. The CDR3 contains 17 residues. CDR1 is SGHVS and CDR2 is FNYEAQ in the germline V gene. CDR3 protein: CASSFLGAGTETYEQYF. CDR3 DNA sequence: TGTGCCAGCAGCTTCTTGGGGGCCGGGACAGAAACTTACGAGCAGTACTTC.

Note on this clone: The sample holds other DNA sequences that translate to the same CDR3. This sequence joins TRBV19 and TRBJ2-1; 9 positions agree with TRBD2. In germline, CDR1 is LNHDA, CDR2 SQIVND (reference sequence). V lost 9 bases and J lost 2; bases outside the gene matches: 2. The CDR3 runs to 13 residues. The CDR3 DNA reads TGTGCCAGCGGCGGGAGGGCCTACAATGAGCAGTTCTTC. Protein sequence: CASGGRAYNEQFF.

This clone was recorded only once. V usage is TRBV7-8 and J usage is TRBJ2-5; the D gene is possibly TRBD1 (5 bases). Deletions cut 5 bases from V and 5 bases from J, with 12 bases between. Germline values: CDR1 SGHVS, CDR2 FQNEAQ. This CDR3 region has 13 residues. CDR3 in DNA: TGTGCCAGCAGCATGGGGCTGAGGGAGACCCAGTACTTC. It translates to CASSMGLRETQYF.

The chain combines TRBV7-2 with TRBJ2-7; 7 bases map to TRBD2. CDR1 and CDR2 (germline): SGHTA, FQGNSA. J was trimmed by 3 bases and V by 3 bases; bases with no gene match: 2. The CDR3 is 13 amino acids. Here the CDR3 reads CASSFGGSYEQYF. The CDR3 DNA reads TGTGCCAGCAGCTTCGGCGGGAGCTACGAGCAGTACTTC.

J is TRBJ2-3 and V is TRBV5-1, with D possibly matching TRBD2 (5 bases). The CDR3 loop spans 14 amino acids. V lost 0 bases, J lost 6 bases, and 11 bases lay in between. Looked up from germline, CDR1 is SGHRS and CDR2 is YFSETQ. The CDR3 region is CASSLDEAGDTQYF. The CDR3 bases are TGCGCCAGCAGCTTGGATGAGGCGGGTGATACGCAGTATTTT.